The clone carrying this T cell receptor beta chain was detected once. These data come from a study of shared clonotypes between healthy human individuals. Naive CD8 cells were CD45RO-negative, positively selected for CCR7, excluding terminally differentiated effector memory CD45RA+ cells. The ends lost 1 base at V and 6 bases at J; junction bases unmatched: 10. This CDR3 comprises 17 residues. CDR1 SGHAT and CDR2 FQNNGV come from the germline V gene. The sorted-subset replicate PCRs were given about 210 ng DNA, which is 30,000 or so T cell genomes. TCRdb keeps only in-frame clones here, not all; method: immunoSEQ multiplex PCR. The sample lists around 620,000 clones; about 95% were seen once.

This clonotype was sampled from a woman aged 25 to 39 in good health. Sequenced material: naive CD8+ T cells sorted from blood. The V call is TRBV11-2, the J call TRBJ2-1, with 9 positions matching TRBD1. CDR3 DNA: TGTGCCAGCAGCTTAGGCCCCGGGACAGGGTTTTCCAATGAGCAGTTCTTC. It encodes CASSLGPGTGFSNEQFF.